This is a list of T cell receptor beta chains from one sample in a study of T-cell memory formation after mild COVID-19. TCRdb re-derived calls from the 5' RACE reads in MiXCR, one entry per CDR3 protein. Of a few hundred thousand distinct CDR3 sequences listed, roughly a fifth were seen once; the top ten hold under 8.5%. Source material: PBMCs or a T cell subset sorted from them (not recorded which). The origin of the receptors is an adult woman who had mild COVID-19 (a few samples of this study predate the infection). Cell type and time point are not known. CDR3s include the opening cysteine and the closing phenylalanine or tryptophan. The D gene is left open where the match is weak. Some rows have no size entry. The others give once, few or many, or a class for an expanded clone.

cdr3_aa cdr3_nt d_call j_call v_call clone_size
CASSVGGASGNEQYF TGTGCCAGCAGCGTAGGAGGGGCTAGCGGTAACGAGCAGTACTTC TRBD2 TRBJ2-7 TRBV9 NA
CASSPRPGDNQYF TGTGCCAGCAGTCCCCGCCCAGGGGATAATCAGTACTTC NA TRBJ2-4 TRBV6-6 few
CASSFGGDQPQHF TGTGCCAGCAGTTTCGGGGGAGATCAGCCCCAGCATTTT NA TRBJ1-5 TRBV12-3/TRBV12-4 NA
CASSLALKGRNTEAFF TGTGCCAGCAGCTTAGCGTTAAAAGGCAGGAACACTGAAGCTTTCTTT NA TRBJ1-1 TRBV7-2 NA
CASSWGRGNGHQPQHF TGTGCCAGCAGTTGGGGACGGGGAAACGGTCATCAGCCCCAGCATTTT NA TRBJ1-5 TRBV6-5 NA
CASSPEAVHEQYF TGTGCCAGCAGCCCAGAGGCGGTTCACGAGCAGTACTTC NA TRBJ2-7 TRBV7-6 many
CAWKSPQTSVPDTQYF TGTGCCTGGAAGTCGCCCCAGACTAGCGTCCCAGATACGCAGTATTTT TRBD2 TRBJ2-3 TRBV30 NA
CSASGVYEQYF TGCAGCGCCTCAGGGGTATACGAGCAGTACTTC NA TRBJ2-7 TRBV29-1 many
CAWRQPETQYF TGTGCCTGGAGGCAGCCGGAGACCCAGTACTTC NA TRBJ2-5 TRBV30 few
CASSLEGLALNEQFF TGTGCCAGCAGCCTCGAGGGACTAGCCCTCAATGAGCAGTTCTTC TRBD2 TRBJ2-1 TRBV7-8 NA
CASSLGIDRGTFF TGTGCCAGCAGCTTAGGAATAGACAGGGGCACGTTCTTC TRBD1 TRBJ2-1 TRBV11-1 few
CASTQGRQNTEAFF TGTGCCAGCACTCAGGGACGGCAGAACACTGAAGCTTTCTTT NA TRBJ1-1 TRBV6-5 NA
CSARSLTGGYEQYF TGCAGTGCTAGATCCCTTACAGGGGGCTACGAGCAGTACTTC TRBD1 TRBJ2-7 TRBV20-1 few
CASSVNLRDVSGANVLTF TGTGCCAGCAGCGTCAATCTAAGGGACGTCTCTGGGGCCAACGTCCTGACTTTC NA TRBJ2-6 TRBV9 NA
CASSFPGQGQYF TGTGCCAGCAGCTTCCCGGGACAGGGGCAGTATTTT TRBD1 TRBJ2-3 TRBV7-3 NA
CSASDPDSLFTDTQYF TGCAGTGCTAGTGATCCGGACAGCCTCTTCACAGATACGCAGTATTTT NA TRBJ2-3 TRBV20-1 NA
CASSPSGAGGYTF TGTGCCAGCAGTCCATCAGGGGCGGGAGGCTACACCTTC NA TRBJ1-2 TRBV12-3/TRBV12-4 many
CASSSQGSPYNEQFF TGTGCCAGCAGTTCTCAGGGGTCTCCCTACAATGAGCAGTTCTTC NA TRBJ2-1 TRBV27 few
CSASRGQLSNEQFF TGCAGTGCTAGCCGGGGACAGCTTTCCAATGAGCAGTTCTTC TRBD1 TRBJ2-1 TRBV20-1 NA
CASSLVLAGGLYTDTQYF TGCGCCAGCAGCTTGGTCTTAGCGGGGGGGCTTTACACAGATACGCAGTATTTT TRBD2 TRBJ2-3 TRBV5-1 NA
CASSRDRGISMNTEAFF TGTGCCAGCAGTCGGGACAGGGGGATTTCGATGAACACTGAAGCTTTCTTT TRBD1 TRBJ1-1 TRBV27 once
CASSISGSSSYEQYF TGTGCCAGTAGTATTAGCGGGAGTTCCTCCTACGAGCAGTACTTC TRBD2 TRBJ2-7 TRBV19 NA
CASSQTGQGGLHF TGTGCCAGCAGCCAGACAGGACAAGGTGGACTCCACTTT NA TRBJ1-6 TRBV3-1 NA
CATSDHTGDDNQPQHF TGTGCCACCAGTGACCATACAGGGGACGACAATCAGCCCCAGCATTTT TRBD1 TRBJ1-5 TRBV24-1 NA
CSVEVSRYEQYF TGCAGCGTTGAGGTCTCCCGGTACGAGCAGTACTTC NA TRBJ2-7 TRBV29-1 NA
CASSLEVGAFNEQYF TGTGCCAGCAGCTTAGAAGTTGGGGCATTCAACGAGCAGTACTTC NA TRBJ2-7 TRBV7-9 NA
CASSLSDRVLHF TGTGCCAGCAGCCTCTCTGACAGGGTGCTACACTTC TRBD1 TRBJ2-7 TRBV7-9 NA
CASKGQAAALNYGYTF TGCGCCAGCAAAGGACAGGCAGCCGCCCTTAACTATGGCTACACCTTC TRBD1 TRBJ1-2 TRBV5-1 few
CASRDLGQGKNEQYF TGTGCCAGCAGGGACCTGGGACAGGGGAAGAATGAGCAGTACTTC TRBD1 TRBJ2-7 TRBV2 few
CASSPGAGGPRGQFF TGCGCCAGCAGCCCCGGAGCGGGAGGGCCTAGAGGGCAGTTCTTC TRBD2 TRBJ2-1 TRBV5-1 few
CASSYLLAPLGVSYNEQFF TGTGCCAGCAGTTACCTACTAGCACCCTTGGGGGTTTCCTACAATGAGCAGTTCTTC NA TRBJ2-1 TRBV6-2/TRBV6-3 many
CASSWAGNEQFF TGTGCCAGCAGCTGGGCGGGCAATGAGCAGTTCTTC NA TRBJ2-1 TRBV7-9 NA
CASSLRQSNSPLHF TGCGCCAGCAGCTTGCGGCAGTCAAATTCACCCCTCCACTTT NA TRBJ1-6 TRBV5-1 few
CASSELAGGPETQYF TGTGCCAGCAGTGAATTAGCGGGGGGGCCAGAGACCCAGTACTTC TRBD2 TRBJ2-5 TRBV6-1 few
CASSPIAEHPYEQYF TGCGCCAGCAGCCCTATCGCGGAGCACCCCTACGAGCAGTACTTC NA TRBJ2-7 TRBV4-3 few
CASRQKLGGATNEKLFF TGCGCCAGCCGCCAAAAGCTTGGTGGGGCAACTAATGAAAAACTGTTTTTT NA TRBJ1-4 TRBV5-1 many
CASSGGLAGSRTTQYF TGTGCCAGCAGCGGCGGACTAGCGGGATCACGGACTACGCAGTATTTT TRBD2 TRBJ2-3 TRBV7-2 NA
CASSSRAGSAVTGYTF TGTGCCAGCAGTTCCCGTGCGGGCAGCGCCGTGACGGGCTACACCTTC NA TRBJ1-2 TRBV7-8 few
CASSPGLPGETQYF TGTGCCAGCAGCCCGGGACTGCCAGGAGAGACCCAGTACTTC NA TRBJ2-5 TRBV5-4 few
CASRATWEGNIQYF TGTGCCAGCAGGGCGACATGGGAGGGAAACATTCAGTACTTC TRBD2 TRBJ2-4 TRBV2 once
CAISGGLAGPDTQYF TGTGCCATCAGCGGGGGACTAGCGGGACCCGATACGCAGTATTTT TRBD2 TRBJ2-3 TRBV10-3 few
CASSLSRTGGPSRELFF TGTGCCAGCAGCTTATCAAGGACAGGGGGTCCCTCCCGGGAGCTGTTTTTT TRBD1 TRBJ2-2 TRBV7-9 NA
CASSHENETRRGELFF TGTGCCAGCTCACATGAAAACGAAACAAGGAGGGGGGAGCTGTTTTTT NA TRBJ2-2 TRBV18 few
CSANVGERLYF TGCAGTGCTAACGTGGGTGAGAGACTCTACTTC NA TRBJ2-7 TRBV20-1 NA
CASSPRDWVNEQFF TGTGCCAGCAGCCCCCGGGACTGGGTAAATGAGCAGTTCTTC NA TRBJ2-1 TRBV7-8 few
CASSSVDGLQNYGYTF TGTGCCAGCAGCTCCGTGGATGGGCTACAGAACTATGGCTACACCTTC NA TRBJ1-2 TRBV7-9 NA
CSAMAGGNQPQHF TGCAGTGCTATGGCGGGGGGCAATCAGCCCCAGCATTTT NA TRBJ1-5 TRBV20-1 NA
CASSLGQVSSYNSPLHF TGTGCCAGCAGCTTAGGGCAGGTCAGCTCCTATAATTCACCCCTCCACTTT NA TRBJ1-6 TRBV7-6 NA
CASSPSSRGWYEQYF TGCGCCAGCAGCCCAAGTTCCCGGGGCTGGTACGAGCAGTACTTC NA TRBJ2-7 TRBV4-1 few
CASSVGITGPDTQYF TGTGCCAGCAGCGTAGGGATTACAGGGCCAGATACGCAGTATTTT NA TRBJ2-3 TRBV9 many
CATSDPDKEQFF TGTGCCACCAGTGACCCTGACAAAGAGCAGTTCTTC NA TRBJ2-1 TRBV24-1 NA
CATSRGGEQFF TGTGCCACCAGCCGGGGGGGAGAGCAGTTCTTC TRBD2 TRBJ2-1 TRBV24-1 NA
CASSLILAGETGGTQYF TGTGCCAGCAGCTTAATACTAGCGGGGGAAACAGGGGGGACGCAGTATTTT TRBD2 TRBJ2-3 TRBV7-3 NA
CASVFGRGNQPQHF TGTGCCAGCGTTTTCGGCAGGGGCAATCAGCCCCAGCATTTT NA TRBJ1-5 TRBV12-3/TRBV12-4 few
CASSLDPGSGGYNEQFF TGCGCCAGCAGCTTGGACCCGGGTTCGGGGGGGTACAATGAGCAGTTCTTC TRBD2 TRBJ2-1 TRBV5-1 NA
CASSVTGVRYNEQFF TGTGCCAGCAGTGTAACAGGGGTCCGCTACAATGAGCAGTTCTTC TRBD1 TRBJ2-1 TRBV25-1 NA
CASSFWDRATGELFF TGTGCCAGCAGTTTTTGGGACAGGGCGACCGGGGAGCTGTTTTTT TRBD1 TRBJ2-2 TRBV28 NA